The clone carrying this T cell receptor (beta chain) was detected a few times. Antigen: not known. This specimen comes from a study of T cell responses to AZD1222 COVID-19 vaccine. TCRdb's table, derived via immunoSEQ multiplex PCR, lists solely in-frame clones and lacks some. The table records 80,000 to 130,000 clones, roughly nine tenths of them present only once. CDR3 length: 13 amino acids. V shed 8 bases, J shed 7 bases, and the junction held 7 bases outside the gene matches. Study-wide findings and caveats: Spike-specific TCR depth and breadth grew after two AZD1222 doses. Reportedly, close to half of spike-specific TCRs are directed against unmutated variant regions. Donor demographics were predominantly white British with a female majority; clonal diversity may be underestimated. Just a handful of people given AZD1222 tested seropositive at baseline.

The sequence came from an adult in good health. The sequencing used peripheral blood, collected on day 0 of AZD1222 vaccination. The chain joins TRBV12-3 or TRBV12-4 to TRBJ2-4, with 8 bases lining up with TRBD1. The CDR3 DNA is TGTGCCAGCGGGACAGGCCCGGGGAACATTCAGTACTTC. It codes for CASGTGPGNIQYF.